A single T cell receptor beta chain is shown here with its context. What it recognizes is unknown. Clones were sequenced by immunoSEQ multiplex PCR, and TCRdb holds only the in-frame ones, with some missing. This sample carries roughly 80,000 clones, about 89% of them seen once, and the ten largest clones take approximately 0.76%. These data originate in a study of OX40 agonist ivuxolimab in advanced cancers. About the research overall: Dosing consisted of intravenous ivuxolimab at 0.01 to 10 mg/kg every 2 weeks.

Whole-study results and caveats: Normalized T-cell clonal expansion was also low in some nonresponders.

The CDR3 contains 13 residues. V was trimmed by 4 bases and J by 5 bases, leaving 8 bases between them. Germline values: CDR1 SNHLY, CDR2 FYNNEI. This clonotype was sampled from an adult with an advanced solid tumor such as melanoma, head and neck, liver or kidney cancer. The sample was CD4+ or CD8+ T cells sorted from blood, taken in a trial of the OX40 agonist ivuxolimab. This sequence joins TRBV2 and TRBJ2-2, with TRBD2 as a possible D gene (5 bases). This CDR3 is CASSGLSTGELFF. The CDR3 DNA is TGTGCCAGCAGTGGACTATCTACCGGGGAGCTGTTTTTT.